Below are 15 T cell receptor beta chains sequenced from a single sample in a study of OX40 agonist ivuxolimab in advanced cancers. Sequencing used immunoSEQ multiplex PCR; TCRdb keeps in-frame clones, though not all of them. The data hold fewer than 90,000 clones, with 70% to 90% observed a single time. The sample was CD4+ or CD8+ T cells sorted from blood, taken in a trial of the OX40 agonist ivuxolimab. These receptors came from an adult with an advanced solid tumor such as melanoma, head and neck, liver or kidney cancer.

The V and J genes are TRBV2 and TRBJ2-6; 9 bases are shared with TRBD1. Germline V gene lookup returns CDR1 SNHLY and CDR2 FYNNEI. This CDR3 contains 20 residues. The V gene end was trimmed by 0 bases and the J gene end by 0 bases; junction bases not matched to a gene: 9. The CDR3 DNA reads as TGTGCCAGCAGTGAAGCGGGAAGGGCGGACAGGGGCTCTGGGGCCAACGTCCTGACTTTC. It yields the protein CASSEAGRADRGSGANVLTF.

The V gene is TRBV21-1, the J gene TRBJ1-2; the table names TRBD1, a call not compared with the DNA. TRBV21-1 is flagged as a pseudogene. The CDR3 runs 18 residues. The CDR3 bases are TGTGCCAGCAGCAAAGTCTTTTTGGTTTCCGGACAGGGAGATGGCTACACCTTC. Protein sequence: CASSKVFLVSGQGDGYTF.

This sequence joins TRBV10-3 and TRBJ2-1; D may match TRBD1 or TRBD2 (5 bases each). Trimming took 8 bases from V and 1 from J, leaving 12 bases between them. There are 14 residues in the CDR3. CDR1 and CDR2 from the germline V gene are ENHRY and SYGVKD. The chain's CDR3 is CAISSGQSYNEQFF. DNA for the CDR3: TGTGCCATCTCCTCGGGGCAGTCCTACAATGAGCAGTTCTTC.

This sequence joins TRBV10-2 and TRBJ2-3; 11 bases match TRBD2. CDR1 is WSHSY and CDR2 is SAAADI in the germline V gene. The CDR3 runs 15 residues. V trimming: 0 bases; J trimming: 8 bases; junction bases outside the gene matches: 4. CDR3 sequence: CASSESRLAGSTQYF. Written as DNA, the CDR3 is TGCGCCAGCAGTGAGTCGAGACTAGCGGGGAGTACGCAGTATTTT.

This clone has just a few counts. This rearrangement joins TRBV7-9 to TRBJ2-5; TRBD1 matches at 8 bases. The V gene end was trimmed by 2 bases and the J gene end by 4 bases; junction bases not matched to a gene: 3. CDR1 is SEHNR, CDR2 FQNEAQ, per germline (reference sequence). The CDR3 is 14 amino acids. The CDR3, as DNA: TGTGCCAGCAGCTTAATAGGACAGGGAGAGACCCAGTACTTC. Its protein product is CASSLIGQGETQYF. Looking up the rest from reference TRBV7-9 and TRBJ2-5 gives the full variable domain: DTGVSQNPRHKITKRGQNVTFRCDPISEHNRLYWYRQTLGQGPEFLTYFQNEAQLEKSRLLSDRFSAERPKGSFSTLEIQRTEQGDSAMYLCASSLIGQGETQYFGPGTRLLVL.

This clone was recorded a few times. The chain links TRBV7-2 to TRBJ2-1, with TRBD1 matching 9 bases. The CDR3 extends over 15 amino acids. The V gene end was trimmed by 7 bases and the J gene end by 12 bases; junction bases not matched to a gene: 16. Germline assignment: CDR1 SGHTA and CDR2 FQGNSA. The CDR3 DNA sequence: TGTGCCAGCACCCTCCGGGACAGGGACCCGATGGGGCAGTTCTTC. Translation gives CASTLRDRDPMGQFF.

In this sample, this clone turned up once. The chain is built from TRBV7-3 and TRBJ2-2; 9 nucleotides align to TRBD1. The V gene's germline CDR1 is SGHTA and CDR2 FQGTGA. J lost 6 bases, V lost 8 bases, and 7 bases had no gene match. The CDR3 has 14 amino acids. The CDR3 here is CASGDRAPSGELFF. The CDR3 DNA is TGTGCCAGCGGGGACAGGGCTCCCTCCGGGGAGCTGTTTTTT.

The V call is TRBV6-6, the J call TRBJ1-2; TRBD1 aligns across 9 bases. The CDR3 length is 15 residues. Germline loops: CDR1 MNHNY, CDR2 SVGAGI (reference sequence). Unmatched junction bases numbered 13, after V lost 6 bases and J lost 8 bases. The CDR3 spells CASSRTLETGGGYTF. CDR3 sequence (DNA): TGTGCCAGCAGCCGGACCCTGGAGACAGGGGGGGGCTACACCTTC.

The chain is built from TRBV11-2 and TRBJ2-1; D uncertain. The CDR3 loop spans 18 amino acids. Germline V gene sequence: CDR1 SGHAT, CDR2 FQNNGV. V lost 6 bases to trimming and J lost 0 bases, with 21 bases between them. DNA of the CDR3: TGTGCCAGCAGGCCAATCTCTTCCCGGTGGGGCTCCTACAATGAGCAGTTCTTC. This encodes CASRPISSRWGSYNEQFF.

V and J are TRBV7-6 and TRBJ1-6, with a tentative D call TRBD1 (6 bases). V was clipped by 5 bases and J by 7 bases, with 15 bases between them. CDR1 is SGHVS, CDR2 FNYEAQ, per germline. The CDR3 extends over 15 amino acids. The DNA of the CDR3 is TGTGCCAGCAGCGTCACACAGGGCCCGAATTCACCCCTCCACTTT. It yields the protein CASSVTQGPNSPLHF.

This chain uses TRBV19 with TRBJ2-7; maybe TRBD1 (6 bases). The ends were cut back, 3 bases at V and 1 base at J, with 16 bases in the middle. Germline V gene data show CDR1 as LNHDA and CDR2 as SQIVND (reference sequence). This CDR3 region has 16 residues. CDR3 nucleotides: TGTGCCAGTAGTATGGTAGGTGGGACACCTTCCTACGAGCAGTACTTC. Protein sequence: CASSMVGGTPSYEQYF. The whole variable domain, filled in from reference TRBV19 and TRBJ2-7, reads DGGITQSPKYLFRKEGQNVTLSCEQNLNHDAMYWYRQDPGQGLRLIYYSQIVNDFQKGDIAEGYSVSREKKESFPLTVTSAQKNPTAFYLCASSMVGGTPSYEQYFGPGTRLTVT.

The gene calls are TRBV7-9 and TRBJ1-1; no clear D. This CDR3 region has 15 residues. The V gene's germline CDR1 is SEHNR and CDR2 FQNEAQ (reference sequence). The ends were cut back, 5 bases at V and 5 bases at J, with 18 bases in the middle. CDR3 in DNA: TGTGCCAGCAGCCTCGAGAATAGGTTTGGTACTGAAGCTTTCTTT. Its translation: CASSLENRFGTEAFF.

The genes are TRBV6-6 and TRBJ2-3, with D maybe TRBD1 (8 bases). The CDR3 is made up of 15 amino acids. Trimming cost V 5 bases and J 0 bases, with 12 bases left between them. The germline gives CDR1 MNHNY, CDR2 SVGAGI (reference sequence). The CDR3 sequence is CASSPQGGSTDTQYF. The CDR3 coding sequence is TGTGCCAGCAGTCCACAGGGGGGGAGCACAGATACGCAGTATTTT.

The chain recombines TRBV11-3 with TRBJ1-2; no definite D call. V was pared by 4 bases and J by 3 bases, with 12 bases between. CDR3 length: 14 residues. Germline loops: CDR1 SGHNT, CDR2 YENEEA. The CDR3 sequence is CASSSIVRYYGYTF. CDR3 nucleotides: TGTGCCAGCAGCTCAATAGTACGGTACTATGGCTACACCTTC.

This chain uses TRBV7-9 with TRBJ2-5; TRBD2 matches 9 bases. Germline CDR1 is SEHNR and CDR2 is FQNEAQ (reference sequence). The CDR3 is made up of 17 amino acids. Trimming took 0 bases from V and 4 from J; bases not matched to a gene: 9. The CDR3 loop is CASSLAGGRAAGETQYF. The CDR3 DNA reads TGTGCCAGCAGCTTAGCCGGCGGGAGGGCCGCAGGAGAGACCCAGTACTTC.